Shown below are 28 T cell receptor beta chains from a single sample sequenced in a study of HIV-infected patients and healthy controls. Antiretroviral therapy had run roughly three months, about 14 weeks, before follow-up blood collection. No cell fractionation was done, so the repertoire covers all unsorted peripheral blood T cells. cDNA was made from approximately 0.55 ug RNA using alpha and beta constant primers. Alpha and beta chain libraries were made separately by chain-specific third strand synthesis with multiplexing indices. Using its own MiXCR run on the 5' RACE reads, TCRdb lists one record per CDR3 protein. The sample has approximately 4,000 distinct CDR3 sequences, less than 10% seen once. The sample was blood, taken during antiretroviral therapy. Every receptor here comes from an adult with HIV infection.

By share, this clonotype counts as medium-sized (0.01 to 0.1%). This rearrangement joins TRBV27 to TRBJ2-3; D not resolved. Germline loops: CDR1 MNHEY, CDR2 SMNVEV (reference sequence). The CDR3 covers 14 residues. Between the trimmed V and J ends, which lost 6 bases and 3 bases, there was a span of 13 bases. CDR3: CASSPLGKTDTQYF. The CDR3 DNA reads TGTGCCAGCAGCCCTCTAGGAAAAACAGATACGCAGTATTTT.

In this sample, this clonotype is medium-sized (0.01 to 0.1%). The chain joins TRBV6-1 to TRBJ1-2; 9 bases fit TRBD1. The V and J ends lost 5 bases and 7 bases, in that order; junction bases with no gene match: 11. Per germline, CDR1 MNHNS and CDR2 SASEGT. The CDR3 sequence is 15 residues long. In nucleotides, the CDR3 is TGTGCCAGCAGTAAAGAACAGGGGGCGTATGGTGGCTACACCTTC. Translated: CASSKEQGAYGGYTF.

This clonotype is medium-sized (0.01 to 0.1%) in the sample. The gene calls are TRBV19 and TRBJ2-7; 8 nucleotides line up with TRBD2. Germline V gives CDR1 LNHDA, CDR2 SQIVND (reference sequence). The length of the CDR3 is 17 residues. J gave up 0 bases and V 3 bases, and 10 bases lay outside the gene matches. The CDR3 nucleotides read TGTGCCAGTAGTATCGGGGGGGGCGCGGGACTCTCCTACGAGCAGTACTTC. Its translation is CASSIGGGAGLSYEQYF.

The V gene is TRBV5-6, the J gene TRBJ2-5; TRBD1 aligns across 12 bases. The CDR3 is 17 residues long. Per germline, CDR1 SGHDT and CDR2 YYEEEE. J was trimmed by 5 bases and V by 3 bases; bases with no gene match: 11. CDR3 nucleotides: TGTGCCAGCAGCTCGTCCCGGGACAGGGGGCTTGGGGAGACCCAGTACTTC. It translates to CASSSSRDRGLGETQYF.

There are a few counts of this clonotype. The chain is built from TRBV10-3 and TRBJ2-5; TRBD2 agrees at 11 bases. CDR1 and CDR2 (germline): ENHRY, SYGVKD. The CDR3 covers 17 residues. The trim removed 2 bases at V and 5 bases at J, leaving 10 bases unmatched. CDR3 DNA: TGTGCCATCAGTGAGATCCCGAGTAGCGGGGGGGCTGAGACCCAGTACTTC. It translates to CAISEIPSSGGAETQYF.

This clonotype appeared many times. The chain has TRBV9 and TRBJ2-3; 7 positions agree with TRBD2. The CDR3 consists of 14 residues. The germline V gene has CDR1 SGDLS and CDR2 YYNGEE. V dropped 3 bases and J dropped 5; count of bases not matched to a gene: 6. CDR3 DNA: TGTGCCAGCAGCGCCGGGGGGATAAGAGATACGCAGTATTTT. Translating it yields CASSAGGIRDTQYF.

This clonotype was seen at least ten times. Germline is not matched at one junction end, which may reflect a read error. V usage is TRBV12-3 or TRBV12-4 and J usage is TRBJ1-5; TRBD1 agrees at 7 bases. The CDR3 is made up of 15 amino acids. The CDR3 coding sequence is TGTGCCAGCAGGTTAGGGGCCCAGGGGGACCAGCCCCAGCATTTT. Its protein is CASRLGAQGDQPQHF.

This clonotype rates as medium-sized. This sequence joins TRBV12-3 or TRBV12-4 and TRBJ1-5; tentative D call: TRBD1 (5 bases). This CDR3 contains 16 residues. V dropped 5 bases and J dropped 0 bases, with 14 bases sitting between them. CDR3 sequence reads: CASSPTGSYSNQPQHF. DNA of the CDR3: TGTGCCAGCAGTCCCACAGGCTCTTATAGCAATCAGCCCCAGCATTTT.

This clonotype was observed at least ten times. This chain links TRBV19 with TRBJ2-6; 7 bases map to TRBD1. Losses at the gene ends were 3 bases for V and 0 bases for J; bases not matched to a gene: 8. This CDR3 is 18 amino acids long. The germline V gene has CDR1 LNHDA and CDR2 SQIVND (reference sequence). CDR3 coding DNA: TGTGCCAGTAGTATTGACGGACAGGACTTCTCTGGGGCCAACGTCCTGACTTTC. Its translation: CASSIDGQDFSGANVLTF.

The rearrangement joins TRBV27 to TRBJ1-2, with D tentatively TRBD1 (5 bases). The V end lost 5 bases, the J end lost 5 bases, and 18 bases lay between the germline ends. Germline V gene lookup returns CDR1 MNHEY and CDR2 SMNVEV (reference sequence). The CDR3 has 15 residues. The DNA for the CDR3 is TGTGCCAGCAGTCCGACACCAGGGCTGAGTTATGGCTACACCTTC. It codes for CASSPTPGLSYGYTF.

There are many counts of this clonotype. The rearrangement links TRBV6-5 to TRBJ2-3; 8 bases are a match to TRBD2. The V gene's germline CDR1 is MNHEY and CDR2 SVGAGI. The CDR3 loop spans 17 amino acids. The J segment lost 2 bases and the V segment lost 2 bases, leaving 9 bases of the junction unmatched. The CDR3 nucleotides read TGTGCCAGCAGTTACGCTGGAGCGGGGGCCTACACAGATACGCAGTATTTT. Translating gives CASSYAGAGAYTDTQYF.

This clonotype is medium-sized by share. J is TRBJ2-3 and V is TRBV20-1; D may match TRBD1 or TRBD2 (5 bases each). The germline gives CDR1 DFQATT, CDR2 SNEGSKA (reference sequence). The CDR3 has 14 amino acids. The V end was cut by 1 base, the J end by 2 bases, with 10 bases between. The CDR3 here is CSARVSGHTDTQYF. CDR3 bases: TGCAGTGCTAGAGTCAGCGGACACACAGATACGCAGTATTTT.

In this sample, this clonotype turned up many times. This sequence joins TRBV20-1 and TRBJ2-1, with unresolved D. Germline values: CDR1 DFQATT, CDR2 SNEGSKA (reference sequence). CDR3 length: 10 amino acids. Trimming shortened V by 3 bases and J by 7 bases, and 4 bases separated the two germline ends. CDR3: CSASRNEQFF. The CDR3 nucleotides are TGCAGTGCTAGTCGGAATGAGCAGTTCTTC.

The V gene is TRBV4-3, the J gene TRBJ2-2; 14 bases are a match to TRBD2. The ends lost 4 bases at V and 5 bases at J; junction bases unmatched: 9. The CDR3 totals 18 residues. Germline values: CDR1 LGHNA, CDR2 YSLEER. The CDR3 spells CASSPGRLAGGVTGELFF. The CDR3, as DNA: TGCGCCAGCAGCCCGGGCCGACTAGCGGGGGGGGTTACCGGGGAGCTGTTTTTT.

This clonotype is classed as medium-sized (0.01 to 0.1%). The V gene is TRBV6-2 or TRBV6-3, the J gene TRBJ1-5; no clear D gene. The ends were cut back, 6 bases at V and 5 bases at J, with 14 bases in the middle. CDR1 is MNHEY and CDR2 is SVGEGT in the germline V gene. The length of the CDR3 is 14 residues. CDR3 DNA sequence: TGTGCCAGCAGCCAAGCTTACAGCTATCAGCCCCAGCATTTT. Translated: CASSQAYSYQPQHF.

The rearrangement uses TRBV4-2 and TRBJ2-7; tentatively, D is TRBD1 (6 bases). Germline CDR1 is LGHNA and CDR2 is YNFKEQ. V lost 8 bases, J lost 0 bases, and 17 bases lay in between. The CDR3 runs to 15 residues. CDR3 coding DNA: TGTGCCAGCCCCTTTGCGGCAGGGGCCTCCTACGAGCAGTACTTC. It yields the protein CASPFAAGASYEQYF.

By sample share, this clonotype is medium-sized (0.01 to 0.1%). This chain joins TRBV27 and TRBJ1-1; D remains ambiguous. The CDR3 consists of 14 residues. Germline lookup yields CDR1 MNHEY and CDR2 SMNVEV (reference sequence). Trimming shortened V by 10 bases and J by 4 bases, and 19 bases separated the two germline ends. The CDR3 protein is CANPYYRWSTEAFF. The CDR3 DNA reads as TGTGCCAACCCATATTACCGGTGGAGCACTGAAGCTTTCTTT.

This clonotype was detected ten times or more. The gene calls are TRBV7-9 and TRBJ2-1, with D unclear. V was clipped by 1 base and J by 2 bases, with 12 bases between them. The CDR3 is 16 amino acids. Looked up from germline, CDR1 is SEHNR and CDR2 is FQNEAQ (reference sequence). CDR3 protein: CASSLVQSSTYNEQFF. DNA for the CDR3: TGTGCCAGCAGCTTAGTACAGAGCAGCACCTACAATGAGCAGTTCTTC.

Within the sample, this clonotype is medium-sized. This chain joins TRBV20-1 and TRBJ2-7; TRBD2 agrees at 13 bases. Germline V CDR1 and CDR2: DFQATT, SNEGSKA (reference sequence). The CDR3 is 14 amino acids. V was clipped by 6 bases and J by 2 bases; unmatched bases: 4. CDR3 in amino acids: CSARLAGGPYEQYF. In DNA, the CDR3 is TGCAGTGCCCGACTAGCGGGGGGTCCCTACGAGCAGTACTTC.

By share of the sample, this clonotype is medium-sized (0.01 to 0.1%). The J gene is TRBJ2-6, the V gene TRBV6-1, with D tentatively TRBD1 (6 bases). V was trimmed by 3 bases and J by 0 bases, leaving 27 bases between them. CDR1 MNHNS and CDR2 SASEGT come from the germline V gene. CDR3 length: 22 residues. The CDR3 protein is CASSEGETGHFLPRSGANVLTF. CDR3 nucleotide sequence: TGTGCCAGCAGTGAGGGAGAGACAGGTCATTTCCTCCCCCGCTCTGGGGCCAACGTCCTGACTTTC.

This clonotype occurred many times. This chain connects TRBV27 to TRBJ2-7; tentatively, D is TRBD2 (5 bases). The germline V and J ends were trimmed by 3 bases and 9 bases, with 15 bases remaining between them. Germline lookup yields CDR1 MNHEY and CDR2 SMNVEV (reference sequence). This CDR3 has 13 amino acids. As DNA, the CDR3 is TGTGCCAGCAGTTTGATGGCCGGTGGGAGGCAGTACGTC. As protein: CASSLMAGGRQYV.

This clonotype was counted ten times or more. The rearrangement uses TRBV27 and TRBJ1-1; D is unresolved. This CDR3 contains 13 residues. CDR1 MNHEY and CDR2 SMNVEV come from the germline V gene (reference sequence). Trimming cost V 8 bases and J 0 bases, with 10 bases left between them. The CDR3 sequence is CASQTGMNTEAFF. The CDR3 DNA is TGTGCCAGCCAAACGGGGATGAACACTGAAGCTTTCTTT.

As regards this clonotype: A much larger clone sits a single nucleotide away, making a read error possible. The chain is built from TRBV7-3 and TRBJ1-1; 7 bases are a match to TRBD1. The CDR3 length is 14 residues. J was trimmed by 5 bases and V by 5 bases; bases with no gene match: 8. The V gene's germline CDR1 is SGHTA and CDR2 FQGTGA. For the CDR3, the DNA is TGTGCCAGCAGCCAGGGGGGGCTAAGGACTGAAGCTTTCTTT. It translates to CASSQGGLRTEAFF.

In this sample, this clonotype turned up many times. This chain uses TRBV19 with TRBJ2-1, with 10 bases fitting TRBD2. The CDR3 has 15 amino acids. V lost 1 base to trimming and J lost 7 bases; unmatched junction nucleotides: 4. The germline CDR1 and CDR2 sequences are LNHDA and SQIVND (reference sequence). The CDR3 loop reads CASSIVSGGSNEQFF. The CDR3 DNA reads as TGTGCCAGTAGTATAGTTAGCGGGGGGTCGAATGAGCAGTTCTTC.

The chain carries TRBV20-1 and TRBJ1-1; 8 bases align to TRBD1. This CDR3 is 11 amino acids long. Trimming removed 1 base from V and 11 bases from J; junction bases left unmatched: 3. Germline values: CDR1 DFQATT, CDR2 SNEGSKA (reference sequence). The CDR3 is CSARVRQGAFF. The CDR3 coding sequence is TGCAGTGCTAGAGTGAGACAGGGGGCTTTCTTT.

Turning to this clonotype: This clone may be a read error of a much larger clone one base away. The chain carries TRBV3-2 and TRBJ1-6; no DNA check was done on the table's D call, TRBD1. TRBV3-2 is termed a pseudogene. The CDR3 sequence is 18 residues long. CDR3: CASRQGHSGDCDNSPLHF. DNA of the CDR3: TGTGCCAGCCGCCAAGGCCACTCAGGGGATTGCGATAATTCACCCCTCCACTTT.

Sample share makes this clonotype medium-sized (0.01 to 0.1%). V gene TRBV7-9 combines with J gene TRBJ2-5, with D possibly TRBD2 on 5 matching bases. Looked up from germline, CDR1 is SEHNR and CDR2 is FQNEAQ (reference sequence). This CDR3 contains 17 residues. The V gene lost 0 bases and the J gene lost 0 bases, with 14 bases spanning the gap. CDR3 protein: CASSLARGLRNQETQYF. In nucleotides, the CDR3 is TGTGCCAGCAGCTTAGCCCGCGGACTGCGAAACCAAGAGACCCAGTACTTC.

This clonotype is judged medium-sized. The rearrangement uses TRBV5-4 and TRBJ2-7; no reliable D call. The germline V gene encodes CDR1 SGHNT and CDR2 YYREEE (reference sequence). This CDR3 has 12 amino acids. Trimming removed 4 bases at V and 2 bases at J, with 7 bases between. CDR3 region: CASSLNAYEQYV. The CDR3 bases are TGTGCCAGCAGCCTCAATGCCTACGAGCAGTACGTC.